The 23 T cell receptor beta chains in this list originate from one sample, sequenced in a study of beta chain features in type 1 diabetes. Study findings and constraints: In every one of the four CD4+ subsets, TCRB CDR3s were moderately but significantly shorter in Type 1 diabetes patients.

Expressed TCRB transcripts were sequenced, since all the RNA that had been isolated was reverse transcribed. Clones were read by immunoSEQ multiplex PCR, and TCRdb kept only the in-frame ones, dropping some. The sample consists of some 240,000 clones, 16% of them appearing once. Their specific antigens are unknown. Material: naive CD4+ T cells from blood. All receptors come from a man in his thirties or forties with type 1 diabetes.

A few counts support this clone. The chain is built from TRBV29-1 and TRBJ2-4; D might be TRBD2 (5 bases). The CDR3 runs 14 residues. Trimming stripped 8 bases from V and 1 base from J, with 15 bases between. The germline V gene has CDR1 SQVTM and CDR2 ANQGSEA. Here the CDR3 reads CSFQRPGAKNIQYF. In nucleotides, the CDR3 is TGCAGCTTCCAGCGGCCGGGCGCCAAAAACATTCAGTACTTC.

The chain is built from TRBV27 and TRBJ2-7; 7 bases are a match to TRBD1. Germline CDR1 and CDR2: MNHEY and SMNVEV (reference sequence). V was clipped by 5 bases and J by 0 bases; unmatched bases: 7. This CDR3 has 15 residues. The CDR3 DNA reads TGTGCCAGCAGTCCCGACAGGGCCCCCTCCTACGAGCAGTACTTC. Translating gives CASSPDRAPSYEQYF.

The chain combines TRBV28 with TRBJ2-1; 11 bases map to TRBD2. The V gene end was trimmed by 5 bases and the J gene end by 9 bases; junction bases not matched to a gene: 6. The V gene's germline CDR1 is MDHEN and CDR2 SYDVKM. The CDR3 covers 14 residues. DNA of the CDR3: TGTGCCAGCAGTCTACTAGCGGGAGTAGGTGAGCAGTTCTTC. Translating it yields CASSLLAGVGEQFF.

There are a few counts of this clone. The chain is built from TRBV7-9 and TRBJ1-2; possible D gene TRBD1, 5 bases. Trimming took 5 bases from V and 3 from J, leaving 7 bases between them. Germline CDR1 and CDR2: SEHNR and FQNEAQ (reference sequence). The CDR3 consists of 12 residues. Written as DNA, the CDR3 is TGTGCCAGCAGCAGAGGGGACTATGGCTACACCTTC. It specifies CASSRGDYGYTF.

This clone was counted between two and nine times. The CDR3, as DNA: TGTGCCAGCAGCCCCCTCCCCGGACTAGGAGGGTTCTTC. Translated, it gives CASSPLPGLGGFF. This chain links TRBV7-2 with TRBJ2-1, with 7 bases fitting TRBD2. There are 13 residues in the CDR3. Germline CDR1 SGHTA, CDR2 FQGNSA. Trimming removed 5 bases from V and 15 bases from J; junction bases left unmatched: 13.

This sequence joins TRBV7-9 and TRBJ2-7, with 9 bases aligning to TRBD2. The CDR3 spans 14 residues. V gave up 0 bases and J gave up 9 bases; unmatched junction bases: 6. Germline CDR1 reads SEHNR; CDR2 reads FQNEAQ (reference sequence). The CDR3 here is CASSLASGSSRQYF. In DNA form, the CDR3 reads TGTGCCAGCAGCTTAGCTAGCGGGAGTTCGAGGCAGTACTTC. Full variable domain (missing parts from reference TRBV7-9 and TRBJ2-7): DTGVSQNPRHKITKRGQNVTFRCDPISEHNRLYWYRQTLGQGPEFLTYFQNEAQLEKSRLLSDRFSAERPKGSFSTLEIQRTEQGDSAMYLCASSLASGSSRQYFGPGTRLTVT.

V is TRBV30 and J is TRBJ2-1; 7 nucleotides match TRBD2. Trimming removed 8 bases from V and 7 bases from J; junction bases left unmatched: 11. Germline CDR1 is GTSNPN and CDR2 is SVGIG (reference sequence). The CDR3 runs 13 residues. The CDR3 loop reads CAGGRAHGNEQFF. The DNA of the CDR3 is TGTGCCGGTGGGAGGGCCCACGGGAATGAGCAGTTCTTC.

As to this clone: Other DNA sequences of this sample code for an identical CDR3. V gene TRBV29-1 combines with J gene TRBJ1-1; D remains unclear. Germline V lookup: CDR1 SQVTM, CDR2 ANQGSEA. V gave up 4 bases and J gave up 0 bases, with 9 bases separating them. CDR3 length equals 13 residues. CDR3 protein: CSVGRLLNTEAFF. CDR3 in DNA: TGCAGCGTTGGGAGGCTCTTGAACACTGAAGCTTTCTTT. Using reference TRBV29-1 and TRBJ1-1 for the parts outside the CDR3, the full variable domain is SAVISQKPSRDICQRGTSLTIQCQVDSQVTMMFWYRQQPGQSLTLIATANQGSEATYESGFVIDKFPISRPNLTFSTLTVSNMSPEDSSIYLCSVGRLLNTEAFFGQGTRLTVV.

This clone came up a few times. V is TRBV9 and J is TRBJ2-3; D not certain. The V end lost 0 bases, the J end lost 2 bases, and 7 bases lay between the germline ends. The CDR3 has 14 residues. Germline V gene sequence: CDR1 SGDLS, CDR2 YYNGEE. The CDR3 sequence: CASSVGRNTDTQYF. The CDR3 bases are TGTGCCAGCAGCGTAGGTCGGAACACAGATACGCAGTATTTT. The full variable domain, with the rest looked up from reference TRBV9 and TRBJ2-3, is DSGVTQTPKHLITATGQRVTLRCSPRSGDLSVYWYQQSLDQGLQFLIQYYNGEERAKGNILERFSAQQFPDLHSELNLSSLELGDSALYFCASSVGRNTDTQYFGPGTRLTVL.

This clone was seen more than once but under ten times. V and J are TRBV23-1 and TRBJ2-1; no clear D. TRBV23-1 is given ORF status, its function remaining uncertain. V was clipped by 0 bases and J by 0 bases, with 12 bases between them. The CDR3 has 17 residues. CDR3 nucleotides: TGCGCCAGCAGTCAATCGATTTTCGAGAGCTCCTACAATGAGCAGTTCTTC. Encoded protein: CASSQSIFESSYNEQFF.

V and J are TRBV29-1 and TRBJ2-1; no definite D call. CDR1 is SQVTM, CDR2 ANQGSEA, per germline. Trimming shortened V by 5 bases and J by 5 bases, and 16 bases separated the two germline ends. The CDR3 runs to 14 residues. The CDR3 nucleotides read TGCAGCGTTAATTTACAGACATCCGACAATGAGCAGTTCTTC. Translating gives CSVNLQTSDNEQFF.

This clone was observed a few times. This chain links TRBV30 with TRBJ2-3; no clear D. From germline, CDR1 is GTSNPN and CDR2 SVGIG (reference sequence). Trimming stripped 8 bases from V and 0 bases from J, with 12 bases between. There are 13 residues in the CDR3. The CDR3 region has the DNA TGTGCCACGAGGCAGACAAGCACAGATACGCAGTATTTT. Residues: CATRQTSTDTQYF. Full variable domain (outside the CDR3, taken from reference TRBV30 and TRBJ2-3): SQTIHQWPATLVQPVGSPLSLECTVEGTSNPNLYWYRQAAGRGLQLLFYSVGIGQISSEVPQNLSASRPQDRQFILSSKKLLLSDSGFYLCATRQTSTDTQYFGPGTRLTVL.

On this clone itself: This specimen includes other DNA sequences encoding the same CDR3. The chain is built from TRBV2 and TRBJ2-1, with no clear D. The CDR3 runs 11 residues. The V gene lost 3 bases and the J gene lost 7 bases, with 4 bases spanning the gap. Germline V lookup: CDR1 SNHLY, CDR2 FYNNEI. Here the CDR3 DNA reads TGTGCCAGCAGTGACCGGAATGAGCAGTTCTTC. This sequence encodes CASSDRNEQFF.

About this clone itself: Other DNA sequences from this sample encode an identical CDR3 as well. The chain links TRBV29-1 to TRBJ1-1; unclear D gene. Trimming left V 7 bases short and J 3 bases short, with 6 bases between. This CDR3 spans 10 amino acids. Germline V CDR1 and CDR2: SQVTM, ANQGSEA. CDR3 nucleotides: TGCAGCGCCGGGGACACTGAAGCTTTCTTT. Translation: CSAGDTEAFF.

This clone was seen only a few times. The chain links TRBV30 to TRBJ1-1, with D possibly matching TRBD1 (5 bases). Germline CDR1 GTSNPN, CDR2 SVGIG (reference sequence). This CDR3 is built from 11 residues. V was trimmed by 7 bases and J by 8 bases, leaving 14 bases between them. CDR3 residues: CASLTDREAFF. CDR3 nucleotide sequence: TGTGCCTCGCTAACCGACAGAGAAGCTTTCTTT.

This clone has more than one count but fewer than ten. The chain employs TRBV4-3 and TRBJ2-4; the D is unclear. This CDR3 is 16 amino acids long. The germline V gene has CDR1 LGHNA and CDR2 YSLEER. Trimming cost V 1 base and J 0 bases, with 10 bases left between them. The CDR3 region is CASSQGQSLAKNIQYF. DNA of the CDR3: TGCGCCAGCAGCCAAGGGCAGTCCCTAGCCAAAAACATTCAGTACTTC.

CDR3 nucleotide sequence: TGTGCCAGCATCACCTCGGAGCGGAGGGCTTTCTTT. Encoded protein: CASITSERRAFF. This chain joins TRBV6-5 and TRBJ1-1; no definite D call. Germline CDR1 and CDR2: MNHEY and SVGAGI. Trimming took 7 bases from V and 11 from J, leaving 17 bases between them. The CDR3 has 12 amino acids.

This sequence joins TRBV28 and TRBJ2-7; the D is unclear. Trimming shortened V by 6 bases and J by 2 bases, and 11 bases separated the two germline ends. The germline V gene has CDR1 MDHEN and CDR2 SYDVKM. The CDR3 sequence is 13 residues long. The CDR3 protein is CASRPGPAYEQYF. CDR3 DNA sequence: TGTGCCAGCAGACCCGGCCCGGCCTACGAGCAGTACTTC. The full variable domain, with the rest looked up from reference TRBV28 and TRBJ2-7, is DVKVTQSSRYLVKRTGEKVFLECVQDMDHENMFWYRQDPGLGLRLIYFSYDVKMKEKGDIPEGYSVSREKKERFSLILESASTNQTSMYLCASRPGPAYEQYFGPGTRLTVT.

The chain has TRBV6-1 and TRBJ1-5, with TRBD1 as a possible D gene (6 bases). Between the trimmed V and J ends, which lost 1 base and 5 bases, there was a span of 15 bases. The CDR3 consists of 16 residues. Germline V gives CDR1 MNHNS, CDR2 SASEGT. The chain's CDR3 is CASSEVSRGYYQPQHF. The CDR3 coding sequence is TGTGCCAGCAGTGAAGTATCCAGGGGTTACTATCAGCCCCAGCATTTT.

This clone was seen a handful of times. The rearrangement uses TRBV28 and TRBJ2-7; tentative D call: TRBD2 (5 bases). Germline V gene sequence: CDR1 MDHEN, CDR2 SYDVKM. The CDR3 totals 13 residues. V lost 5 bases, J lost 4 bases, and 12 bases lay in between. The DNA of the CDR3 is TGTGCCAGCAGTACTGTACTAGGGTACGAGCAGTACTTC. It translates to CASSTVLGYEQYF.

This clone occurred a few times. CDR3 nucleotides: TGCGCCAGCAGTCAATGGGATGGACAGAAGCAAGAGACCCAGTACTTC. This gives the protein CASSQWDGQKQETQYF. The chain joins TRBV23-1 to TRBJ2-5, with D possibly being TRBD1 (6 bases). TRBV23-1 is known as an ORF, though its function is uncertain. This CDR3 region has 16 residues. Trimming stripped 1 base from V and 2 bases from J, with 14 bases between.

This clone was seen more than once but under ten times. The chain couples TRBV5-1 to TRBJ2-5; D not certain. Trimming stripped 2 bases from V and 1 base from J, with 6 bases between. Germline values: CDR1 SGHRS, CDR2 YFSETQ. The CDR3 covers 13 residues. This CDR3 is CASSFNSQETQYF. CDR3 bases: TGCGCCAGCAGCTTTAACAGCCAAGAGACCCAGTACTTC.

The chain is built from TRBV4-1 and TRBJ2-1; the match to TRBD2 covers 12 bases. Trimming took 7 bases from V and 5 from J; bases not matched to a gene: 6. The CDR3 totals 15 residues. Germline V CDR1 and CDR2: MGHRA, YSYEKL. CDR3 sequence: CASTTGLAGNNEQFF. The DNA for the CDR3 is TGCGCCAGCACCACCGGACTAGCGGGAAACAATGAGCAGTTCTTC.